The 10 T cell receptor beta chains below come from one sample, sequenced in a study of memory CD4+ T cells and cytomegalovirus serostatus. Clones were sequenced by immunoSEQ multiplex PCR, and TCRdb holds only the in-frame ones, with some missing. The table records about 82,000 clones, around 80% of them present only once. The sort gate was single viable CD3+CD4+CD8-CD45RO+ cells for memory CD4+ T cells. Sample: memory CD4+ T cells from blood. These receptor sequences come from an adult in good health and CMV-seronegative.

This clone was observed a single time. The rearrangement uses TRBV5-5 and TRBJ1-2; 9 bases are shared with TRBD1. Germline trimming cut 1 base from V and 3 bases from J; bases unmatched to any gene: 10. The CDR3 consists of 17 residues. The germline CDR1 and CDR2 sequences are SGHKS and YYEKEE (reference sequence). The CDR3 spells CASSLNVQGASDYGYTF. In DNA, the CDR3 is TGTGCCAGCAGCTTGAACGTACAGGGGGCTTCAGACTATGGCTACACCTTC.

The CDR3 DNA reads TGTGCCAGCAACCCTAGCGGGGGTGGAGATACGCAGTATTTT. This codes for CASNPSGGGDTQYF. V usage is TRBV9 and J usage is TRBJ2-3, with TRBD2 matching over 10 bases. After removal of 6 bases from V and 5 bases from J, the junction contained 6 bases not matched to a gene. CDR1 and CDR2 from the germline V gene are SGDLS and YYNGEE. The CDR3 spans 14 residues.

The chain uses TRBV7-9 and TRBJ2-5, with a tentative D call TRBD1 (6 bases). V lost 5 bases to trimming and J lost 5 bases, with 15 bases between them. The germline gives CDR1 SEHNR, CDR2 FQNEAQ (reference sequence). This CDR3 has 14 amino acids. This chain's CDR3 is CASSHPPGDETQYF. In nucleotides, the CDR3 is TGTGCCAGCAGCCATCCCCCAGGGGACGAGACCCAGTACTTC. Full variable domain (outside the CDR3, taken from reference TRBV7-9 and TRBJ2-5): DTGVSQNPRHKITKRGQNVTFRCDPISEHNRLYWYRQTLGQGPEFLTYFQNEAQLEKSRLLSDRFSAERPKGSFSTLEIQRTEQGDSAMYLCASSHPPGDETQYFGPGTRLLVL.

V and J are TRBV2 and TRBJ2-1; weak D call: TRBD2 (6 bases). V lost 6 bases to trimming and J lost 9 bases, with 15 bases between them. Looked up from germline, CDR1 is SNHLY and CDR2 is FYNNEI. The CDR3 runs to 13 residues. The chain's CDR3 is CASSSLTSSEQFF. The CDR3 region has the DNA TGTGCCAGCAGCTCACTAACTAGCAGTGAGCAGTTCTTC. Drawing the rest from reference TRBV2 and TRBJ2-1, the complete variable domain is EPEVTQTPSHQVTQMGQEVILRCVPISNHLYFYWYRQILGQKVEFLVSFYNNEISEKSEIFDDQFSVERPDGSNFTLKIRSTKLEDSAMYFCASSSLTSSEQFFGPGTRLTVL.

CDR3 DNA sequence: TGTGCCAGCAGTTATCCCCGGGGGGGACCTAATGAAAAACTGTTTTTT. It yields the protein CASSYPRGGPNEKLFF. This sequence joins TRBV28 and TRBJ1-4; possibly TRBD1 for D (5 bases). Germline lookup yields CDR1 MDHEN and CDR2 SYDVKM. The length of the CDR3 is 16 residues. Trimming cost V 4 bases and J 3 bases, with 15 bases left between them.

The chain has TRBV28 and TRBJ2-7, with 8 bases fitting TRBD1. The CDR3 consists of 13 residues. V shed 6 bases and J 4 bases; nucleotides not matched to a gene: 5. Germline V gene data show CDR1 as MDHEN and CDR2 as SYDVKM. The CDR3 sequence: CASRATGGYEQYF. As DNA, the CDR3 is TGTGCCAGCAGAGCAACAGGGGGGTACGAGCAGTACTTC.

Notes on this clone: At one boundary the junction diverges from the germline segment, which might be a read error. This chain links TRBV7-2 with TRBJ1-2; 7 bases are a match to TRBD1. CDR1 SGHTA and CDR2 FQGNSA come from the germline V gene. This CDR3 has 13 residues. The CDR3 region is CASSFQGDGPYGF. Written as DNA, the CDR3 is TGTGCCAGCAGCTTCCAGGGGGACGGACCTTACGGCTTC.

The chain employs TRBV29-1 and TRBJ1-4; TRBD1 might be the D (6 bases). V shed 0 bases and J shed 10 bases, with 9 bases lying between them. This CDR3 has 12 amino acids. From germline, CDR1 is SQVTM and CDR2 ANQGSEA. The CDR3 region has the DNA TGCAGCGTTGAAGAGGCACAGGGAAAACTGTTTTTT. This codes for CSVEEAQGKLFF. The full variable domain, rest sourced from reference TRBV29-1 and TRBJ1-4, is SAVISQKPSRDICQRGTSLTIQCQVDSQVTMMFWYRQQPGQSLTLIATANQGSEATYESGFVIDKFPISRPNLTFSTLTVSNMSPEDSSIYLCSVEEAQGKLFFGSGTQLSVL.

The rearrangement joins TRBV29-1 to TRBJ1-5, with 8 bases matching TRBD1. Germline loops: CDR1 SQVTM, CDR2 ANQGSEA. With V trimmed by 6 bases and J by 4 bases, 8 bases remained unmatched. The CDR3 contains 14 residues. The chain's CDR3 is CSVDTGGGNQPQHF. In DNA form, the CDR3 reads TGCAGCGTGGACACAGGGGGTGGTAATCAGCCCCAGCATTTT.

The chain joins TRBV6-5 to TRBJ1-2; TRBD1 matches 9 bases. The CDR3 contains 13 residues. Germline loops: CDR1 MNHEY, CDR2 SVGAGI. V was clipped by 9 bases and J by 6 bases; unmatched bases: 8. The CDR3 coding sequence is TGTGCCAGTAAACAGGGGGCGCTCAATGGCTACACCTTC. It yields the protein CASKQGALNGYTF.